What follows describes a single TCR beta chain. This entry comes from a study of cytomegalovirus exposure and HLA in healthy donors. This CDR3 comprises 16 residues. The germline CDR1 and CDR2 sequences are LNHDA and SQIVND (reference sequence). With 2 bases removed from V and 3 bases from J, the gap between germline ends came to 17 bases. The PCR made use of 60 Vbeta and 13 Jbeta primers. Using immunoSEQ multiplex PCR, the repertoire was profiled, and TCRdb retains in-frame clones only, with some absent. This table holds about 140,000 clones, around 79% found once. The receptor was derived from a man aged 18 to 30 in good health and CMV-seronegative. Sequencing used PBMCs. The chain joins TRBV19 to TRBJ2-7, with a tentative D call TRBD2 (6 bases). CDR3 bases: TGTGCCAGTAGTATAACGTTTGGGGACGGGAGCTACGAGCAGTACTTC. This encodes CASSITFGDGSYEQYF.